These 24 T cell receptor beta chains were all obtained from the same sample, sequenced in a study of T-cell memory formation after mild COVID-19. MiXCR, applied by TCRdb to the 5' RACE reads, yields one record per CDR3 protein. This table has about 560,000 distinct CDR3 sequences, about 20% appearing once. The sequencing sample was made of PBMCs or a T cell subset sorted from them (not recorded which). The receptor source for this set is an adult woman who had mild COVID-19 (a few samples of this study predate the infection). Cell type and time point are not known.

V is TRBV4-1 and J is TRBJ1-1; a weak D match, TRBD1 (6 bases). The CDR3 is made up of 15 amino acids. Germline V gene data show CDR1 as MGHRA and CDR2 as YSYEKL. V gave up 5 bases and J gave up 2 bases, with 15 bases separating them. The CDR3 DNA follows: TGCGCCAGCAGCTACACGACAGGCGGCAACACTGAAGCTTTCTTT. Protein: CASSYTTGGNTEAFF.

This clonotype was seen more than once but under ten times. CDR3 in amino acids: CASSSARDRGLPGTGELFF. DNA for the CDR3: TGCGCCAGCAGCTCGGCCCGGGACAGGGGGCTCCCGGGGACCGGGGAGCTGTTTTTT. The chain joins TRBV5-1 to TRBJ2-2; 12 positions agree with TRBD1. V dropped 3 bases and J dropped 5; count of bases not matched to a gene: 14. The length of the CDR3 is 19 residues. Germline V lookup: CDR1 SGHRS, CDR2 YFSETQ.

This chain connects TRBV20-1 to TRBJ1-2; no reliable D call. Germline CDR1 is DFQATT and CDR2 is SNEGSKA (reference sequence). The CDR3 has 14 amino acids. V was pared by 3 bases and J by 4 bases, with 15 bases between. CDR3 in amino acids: CSASPAEPTYGYTF. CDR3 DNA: TGCAGTGCTAGTCCGGCGGAACCAACCTATGGCTACACCTTC.

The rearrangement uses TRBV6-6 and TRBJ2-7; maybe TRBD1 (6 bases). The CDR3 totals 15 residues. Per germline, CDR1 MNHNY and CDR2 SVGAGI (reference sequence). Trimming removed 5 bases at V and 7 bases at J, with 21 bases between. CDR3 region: CASSERTASLGEQYF. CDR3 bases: TGTGCCAGCAGTGAGCGGACAGCCAGTCTGGGGGAGCAGTACTTC.

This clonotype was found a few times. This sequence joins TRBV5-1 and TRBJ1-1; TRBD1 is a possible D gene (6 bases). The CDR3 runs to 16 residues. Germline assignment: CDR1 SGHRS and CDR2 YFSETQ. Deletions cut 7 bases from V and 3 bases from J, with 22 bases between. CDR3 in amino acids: CASRPPEQGGDTEAFF. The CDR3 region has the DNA TGCGCCAGCCGACCACCCGAACAGGGAGGTGACACTGAAGCTTTCTTT.

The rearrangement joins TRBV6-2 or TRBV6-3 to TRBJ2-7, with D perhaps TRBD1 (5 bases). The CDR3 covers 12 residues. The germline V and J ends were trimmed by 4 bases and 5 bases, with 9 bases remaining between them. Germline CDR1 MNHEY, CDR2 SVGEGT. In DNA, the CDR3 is TGTGCCAGCAGTTGGGGCTGGGACGAGCAGTACTTC. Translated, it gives CASSWGWDEQYF.

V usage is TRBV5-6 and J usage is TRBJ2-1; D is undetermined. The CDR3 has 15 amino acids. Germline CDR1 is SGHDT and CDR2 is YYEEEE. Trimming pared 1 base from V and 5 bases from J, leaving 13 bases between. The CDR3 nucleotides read TGTGCCAGCAGCTTGAGGTTTAAGGGCGACAATGAGCAGTTCTTC. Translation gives CASSLRFKGDNEQFF.

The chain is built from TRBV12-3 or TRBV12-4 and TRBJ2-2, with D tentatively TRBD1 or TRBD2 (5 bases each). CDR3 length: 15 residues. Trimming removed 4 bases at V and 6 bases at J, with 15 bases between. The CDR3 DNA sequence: TGTGCCAGCAGTTCCAGGGACGGGTTTTCCGGGGAGCTGTTTTTT. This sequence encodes CASSSRDGFSGELFF.

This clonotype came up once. The CDR3 bases are TGTGCCAGCAGCCAAGAATTCAGCAGCGACGAGCAGTACTTC. This sequence encodes CASSQEFSSDEQYF. The gene calls are TRBV14 and TRBJ2-7; D unclear. The CDR3 sequence is 14 residues long. Germline loops: CDR1 SGHDN, CDR2 FVKESK. Trimming removed 0 bases at V and 5 bases at J, with 11 bases between.

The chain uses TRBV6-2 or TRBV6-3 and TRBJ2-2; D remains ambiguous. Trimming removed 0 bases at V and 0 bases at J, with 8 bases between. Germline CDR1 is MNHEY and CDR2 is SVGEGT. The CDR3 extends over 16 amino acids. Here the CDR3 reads CASSYSLAPNTGELFF. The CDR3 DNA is TGTGCCAGCAGTTACTCTCTTGCGCCGAACACCGGGGAGCTGTTTTTT.

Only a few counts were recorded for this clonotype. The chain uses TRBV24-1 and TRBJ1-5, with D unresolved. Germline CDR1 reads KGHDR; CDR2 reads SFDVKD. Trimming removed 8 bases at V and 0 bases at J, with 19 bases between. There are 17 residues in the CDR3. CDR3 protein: CATTQEVRVGSNQPQHF. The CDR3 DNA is TGTGCCACCACCCAGGAGGTCCGCGTAGGTAGCAATCAGCCCCAGCATTTT.

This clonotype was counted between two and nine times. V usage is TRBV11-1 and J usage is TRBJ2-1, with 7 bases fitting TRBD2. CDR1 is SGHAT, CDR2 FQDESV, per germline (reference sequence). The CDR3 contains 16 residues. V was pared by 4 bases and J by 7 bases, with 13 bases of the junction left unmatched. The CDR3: CASSSAMGEGVNEQFF. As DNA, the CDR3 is TGTGCCAGCAGCTCCGCAATGGGGGAGGGCGTTAATGAGCAGTTCTTC.

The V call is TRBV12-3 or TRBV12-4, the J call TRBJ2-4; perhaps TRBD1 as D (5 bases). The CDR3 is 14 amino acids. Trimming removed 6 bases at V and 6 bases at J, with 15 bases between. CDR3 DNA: TGTGCCAGCAGCTTTACAGGCTCGGGAAACATTCAGTACTTC. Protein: CASSFTGSGNIQYF.

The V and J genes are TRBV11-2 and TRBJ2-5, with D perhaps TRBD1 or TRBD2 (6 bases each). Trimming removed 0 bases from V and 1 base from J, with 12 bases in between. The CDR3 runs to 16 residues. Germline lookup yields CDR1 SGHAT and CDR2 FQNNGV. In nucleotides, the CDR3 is TGTGCCAGCAGCTTAGATCCGGGGGCAGCCCAAGAGACCCAGTACTTC. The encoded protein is CASSLDPGAAQETQYF.

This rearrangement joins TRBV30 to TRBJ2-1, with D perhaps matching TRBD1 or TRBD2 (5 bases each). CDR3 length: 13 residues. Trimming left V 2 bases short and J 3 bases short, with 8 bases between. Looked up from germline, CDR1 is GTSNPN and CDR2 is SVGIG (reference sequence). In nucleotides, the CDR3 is TGTGCCTGGAGTAGTGGGGGCTACAATGAGCAGTTCTTC. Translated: CAWSSGGYNEQFF.

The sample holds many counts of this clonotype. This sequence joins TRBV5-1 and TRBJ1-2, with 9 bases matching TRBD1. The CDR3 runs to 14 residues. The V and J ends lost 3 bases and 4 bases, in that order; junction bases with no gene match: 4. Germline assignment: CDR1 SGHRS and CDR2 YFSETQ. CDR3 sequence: CASSSGQGTYGYTF. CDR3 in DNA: TGCGCCAGCAGCTCGGGACAGGGCACCTATGGCTACACCTTC.

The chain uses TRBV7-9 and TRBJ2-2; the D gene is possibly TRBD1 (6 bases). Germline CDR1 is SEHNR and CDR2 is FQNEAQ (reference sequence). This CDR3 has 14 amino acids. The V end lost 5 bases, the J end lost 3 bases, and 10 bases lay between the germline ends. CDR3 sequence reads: CASSTTGYTGELFF. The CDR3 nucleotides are TGTGCCAGCAGCACCACAGGGTACACCGGGGAGCTGTTTTTT.

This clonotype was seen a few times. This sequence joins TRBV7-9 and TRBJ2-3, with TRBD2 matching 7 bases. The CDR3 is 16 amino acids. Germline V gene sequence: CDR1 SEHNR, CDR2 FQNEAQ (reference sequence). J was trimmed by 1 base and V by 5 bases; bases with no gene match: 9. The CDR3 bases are TGTGCCAGCAGCATCTTGGCGAGCGGGGGCACAGATACGCAGTATTTT. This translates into CASSILASGGTDTQYF.

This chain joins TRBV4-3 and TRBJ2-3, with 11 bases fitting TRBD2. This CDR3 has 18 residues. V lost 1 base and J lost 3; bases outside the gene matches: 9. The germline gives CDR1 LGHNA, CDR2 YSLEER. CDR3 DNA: TGCGCCAGCAGCCAAGTCGGACTAGCGGGTAGGAATACAGATACGCAGTATTTT. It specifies CASSQVGLAGRNTDTQYF.

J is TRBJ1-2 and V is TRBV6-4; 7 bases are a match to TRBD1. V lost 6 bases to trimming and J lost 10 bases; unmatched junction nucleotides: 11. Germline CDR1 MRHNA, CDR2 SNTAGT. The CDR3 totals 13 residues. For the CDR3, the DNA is TGTGCCAGCAGCCCGACAGGGCTAGGTGACTACACCTTC. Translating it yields CASSPTGLGDYTF.

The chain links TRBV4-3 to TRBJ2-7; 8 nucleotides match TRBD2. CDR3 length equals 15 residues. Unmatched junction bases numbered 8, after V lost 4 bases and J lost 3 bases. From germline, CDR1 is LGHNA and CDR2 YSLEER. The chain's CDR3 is CASSLRLAPFYEQYF. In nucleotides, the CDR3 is TGCGCCAGCAGCCTCCGACTAGCGCCCTTCTACGAGCAGTACTTC.

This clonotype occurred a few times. The DNA for the CDR3 is TGCGCCAGCAGCGTAGGGAAGACCCAGTACTTC. It yields the protein CASSVGKTQYF. The V gene is TRBV5-1, the J gene TRBJ2-5; no clear D. V lost 4 bases, J lost 6 bases, and 7 bases lay in between. CDR1 and CDR2 from the germline V gene are SGHRS and YFSETQ. The CDR3 has 11 residues.

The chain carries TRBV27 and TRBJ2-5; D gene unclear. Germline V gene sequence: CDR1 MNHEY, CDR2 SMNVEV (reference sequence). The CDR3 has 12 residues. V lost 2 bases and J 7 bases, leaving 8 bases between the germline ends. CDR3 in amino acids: CASSLGPGTQYF. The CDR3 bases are TGTGCCAGCAGTTTAGGGCCGGGGACCCAGTACTTC.

CDR3 coding DNA: TGTGCCAGCACCCGAGGAGGGTCCCCGAACACTGAAGCTTTCTTT. This translates into CASTRGGSPNTEAFF. V is TRBV7-9 and J is TRBJ1-1; no firm D call. Trimming shortened V by 7 bases and J by 1 base, and 16 bases separated the two germline ends. Germline V gene data show CDR1 as SEHNR and CDR2 as FQNEAQ (reference sequence). CDR3 length: 15 residues.